This is a list of T cell receptor beta chains from one sample in a study of PD-1 blockade in classical Hodgkin lymphoma. Measured with immunoSEQ multiplex PCR; TCRdb has only the in-frame clones, and not every one. The table includes about 14,000 clones, roughly 82% detected once. This specimen was peripheral blood mononuclear cells (PBMCs), taken at baseline. The receptors stem from a human donor with classical Hodgkin lymphoma. Both conserved end residues are part of each CDR3. A D gene is named only where the DNA matches it firmly. Where a row states a size, it is once, few, many or the class of an expanded clone; other rows omit it.

clone_size,v_call,d_call,cdr3_length,j_call,cdr3_aa,cdr3_nt
NA,TRBV7-2,NA,14,TRBJ1-1,CASSLSAHDTEAFF,TGTGCCAGCAGCTTATCCGCGCATGACACTGAAGCTTTCTTT
NA,TRBV27,TRBD1,17,TRBJ2-7,CASSPFLGTGGAYEQYF,TGTGCCAGCAGTCCCTTTTTAGGGACAGGGGGAGCCTACGAGCAGTACTTC
few,TRBV2,TRBD2,15,TRBJ2-2,CASTLLAGMAGELFF,TGTGCCAGCACCCTACTAGCGGGAATGGCCGGGGAGCTGTTTTTT
NA,TRBV7-2,TRBD2,15,TRBJ2-5,CASSLSRGRGETQYF,TGTGCCAGCAGCTTATCTCGCGGGAGGGGAGAGACCCAGTACTTC
NA,TRBV28,NA,13,TRBJ1-1,CASSLSETVEAFF,TGTGCCAGCAGTTTATCCGAGACAGTCGAAGCTTTCTTT
NA,TRBV5-4,TRBD1,16,TRBJ2-2,CASSYGQGVGTGELFF,TGTGCCAGCAGCTACGGACAGGGGGTAGGGACCGGGGAGCTGTTTTTT
NA,TRBV4-1,TRBD2,16,TRBJ2-5,CASSQGPLAGKETQYF,TGCGCCAGCAGCCAAGGCCCACTAGCGGGAAAAGAGACCCAGTACTTC
once,TRBV7-3,TRBD1,16,TRBJ1-6,CASSRTGGADNSPLHF,TGTGCCAGCAGCCGGACAGGGGGCGCGGATAATTCACCCCTCCACTTT
NA,TRBV10-3,NA,19,TRBJ2-1,CAISESRGAGAEIYNEQFF,TGTGCCATCAGTGAGTCGAGGGGGGCGGGGGCCGAAATATACAATGAGCAGTTCTTC
NA,TRBV15,NA,13,TRBJ2-5,CATSIRLGETQYF,TGTGCCACCAGCATAAGACTTGGGGAGACCCAGTACTTC
NA,TRBV29-1,NA,11,TRBJ2-7,CSVAQTYEQYF,TGCAGCGTTGCCCAAACTTACGAGCAGTACTTC
few,TRBV4-2,TRBD1,15,TRBJ1-1,CASSQARTGGTEAFF,TGTGCCAGCAGCCAAGCTAGGACAGGGGGGACTGAAGCTTTCTTT
NA,TRBV4-1,NA,15,TRBJ2-5,CASSQWGRLGETQYF,TGCGCCAGCAGCCAATGGGGGAGGCTCGGGGAGACCCAGTACTTC
NA,TRBV19,NA,15,TRBJ2-6,CASRDQGTGANVLTF,TGTGCCAGTAGAGACCAGGGGACTGGGGCCAACGTCCTGACTTTC
NA,TRBV5-4,NA,14,TRBJ1-1,CASRLDSRNTEAFF,TGTGCCAGCAGGCTAGACAGTCGCAACACTGAAGCTTTCTTT
NA,TRBV29-1,NA,14,TRBJ2-5,CSVDGQGVMETQYF,TGCAGCGTTGACGGGCAGGGCGTCATGGAGACCCAGTACTTC
NA,TRBV28,TRBD2,15,TRBJ2-2,CASNLAGAGTGELFF,TGTGCCAGCAACTTAGCGGGAGCGGGCACCGGGGAGCTGTTTTTT
NA,TRBV19,TRBD1,15,TRBJ1-3,CASSRGTGIGNTIYF,TGTGCCAGTAGTAGAGGGACAGGGATCGGAAACACCATATATTTT
NA,TRBV13,NA,12,TRBJ2-3,CASSSQGRAQYF,TGTGCCAGCAGCTCACAGGGGAGGGCGCAGTATTTT
NA,TRBV6-1,NA,13,TRBJ2-2,CASSQLFGGELFF,TGTGCCAGCAGTCAACTTTTCGGCGGGGAGCTGTTTTTT
NA,TRBV2,NA,12,TRBJ2-5,CATQLGKGTQYF,TGTGCCACCCAGCTGGGGAAGGGGACCCAGTACTTC
NA,TRBV2,NA,16,TRBJ1-4,CASSEGPAAGGEKLFF,TGTGCCAGCAGTGAAGGTCCCGCCGCTGGGGGTGAAAAACTGTTTTTT
NA,TRBV7-6,TRBD1,15,TRBJ2-5,CASSLVQGRRETQYF,TGTGCCAGCAGCTTGGTACAGGGGCGGCGAGAGACCCAGTACTTC
once,TRBV28,NA,12,TRBJ2-7,CASSGSPYEQYF,TGTGCCAGCTCTGGCAGCCCCTACGAGCAGTACTTC
NA,TRBV5-1,TRBD1,17,TRBJ2-5,CASSGTGGAVSQETQYF,TGCGCCAGCTCCGGGACAGGGGGCGCGGTTTCCCAAGAGACCCAGTACTTC
NA,TRBV19,NA,14,TRBJ1-1,CASSTTRGYTEAFF,TGTGCCAGTAGTACCACGAGGGGATACACTGAAGCTTTCTTT
NA,TRBV5-8,NA,12,TRBJ2-5,CASSYRVETQYF,TGTGCCAGCAGCTACAGGGTAGAGACCCAGTACTTC
NA,TRBV27,NA,17,TRBJ2-3,CASSLRTSGNLEDTQYF,TGTGCCAGCAGTTTGAGGACCTCGGGGAATTTGGAGGATACGCAGTATTTT
NA,TRBV10-3,NA,14,TRBJ2-3,CAISDRTSTDTQYF,TGTGCCATCAGTGACAGGACTAGCACAGATACGCAGTATTTT
NA,TRBV7-8,TRBD1,15,TRBJ2-7,CASSLPRQGWYGQYF,TGTGCCAGCAGCTTACCTAGACAGGGCTGGTACGGGCAGTACTTC
NA,TRBV5-1,NA,14,TRBJ1-1,CASSLAGMNTEAFF,TGCGCCAGCAGCTTGGCTGGTATGAACACTGAAGCTTTCTTT
NA,TRBV5-1,TRBD1,14,TRBJ1-1,CASSLGDRVTEAFF,TGCGCCAGCAGCTTGGGGGACAGGGTTACTGAAGCTTTCTTT
NA,TRBV4-1,TRBD1,16,TRBJ1-1,CASSPRQGRMNTEAFF,TGCGCCAGCAGCCCCCGACAGGGAAGGATGAACACTGAAGCTTTCTTT
NA,TRBV28,NA,13,TRBJ2-4,CASTGLAKNIQYF,TGTGCCAGCACGGGCTTAGCCAAAAACATTCAGTACTTC
NA,TRBV19,NA,13,TRBJ1-1,CASSILQRTEAFF,TGTGCCAGTAGTATCTTACAGCGCACTGAAGCTTTCTTT
NA,TRBV29-1,NA,13,TRBJ2-3,CSVEDLQDDTQYF,TGCAGCGTTGAAGATTTACAGGATGATACGCAGTATTTT
NA,TRBV4-2,NA,13,TRBJ2-1,CASSQEGVHEQFF,TGTGCCAGCAGCCAAGAAGGGGTACATGAGCAGTTCTTC
NA,TRBV28,NA,15,TRBJ1-3,CASRQVWTTRNTIYF,TGTGCCAGCAGGCAAGTATGGACAACAAGAAACACCATATATTTT
NA,TRBV27,TRBD2,16,TRBJ2-5,CASSNIPLAGEETQYF,TGTGCCAGCAGTAATATCCCGTTAGCGGGGGAAGAGACCCAGTACTTC
NA,TRBV7-2,NA,16,TRBJ1-6,CASSLDGGAPNSPLHF,TGTGCCAGCAGCTTAGATGGCGGGGCGCCTAATTCACCCCTCCACTTT
NA,TRBV19,TRBD2,16,TRBJ2-5,CASSGTRQAGLETQYF,TGTGCCAGTAGTGGGACTCGCCAAGCGGGGTTAGAGACCCAGTACTTC
NA,TRBV27,NA,12,TRBJ1-1,CASSLRGDKAFF,TGTGCCAGCAGTTTAAGGGGGGATAAAGCTTTCTTT
few,TRBV5-6,NA,14,TRBJ1-3,CASSSSASGNTIYF,TGTGCCAGCAGCTCCTCAGCCTCTGGAAACACCATATATTTT
NA,TRBV9,NA,17,TRBJ2-5,CASSVVPSPWGQETQYF,TGTGCCAGCAGCGTAGTCCCATCTCCTTGGGGCCAAGAGACCCAGTACTTC
NA,TRBV27,NA,15,TRBJ2-3,CASSLPRGGTDTQYF,TGTGCCAGCAGTTTGCCGCGGGGTGGCACAGATACGCAGTATTTT
NA,TRBV5-4,NA,15,TRBJ2-5,CASGGGTAMQETQYF,TGTGCCAGCGGTGGAGGGACAGCGATGCAAGAGACCCAGTACTTC
few,TRBV7-3,NA,13,TRBJ2-3,CASSLISADTQYF,TGTGCCAGCAGCTTAATATCAGCAGATACGCAGTATTTT
NA,TRBV28,NA,15,TRBJ1-4,CASRGPDSAGEKLFF,TGTGCCAGCAGGGGTCCGGACAGCGCCGGAGAAAAACTGTTTTTT
few,TRBV19,TRBD1,14,TRBJ2-1,CASRTGTGWNEQFF,TGTGCCAGTAGAACCGGGACAGGGTGGAATGAGCAGTTCTTC
NA,TRBV7-8,TRBD2,15,TRBJ2-1,CASSSKRGGHNEQFF,TGTGCCAGCAGCTCCAAGCGGGGGGGCCACAATGAGCAGTTCTTC
NA,TRBV28,NA,15,TRBJ1-4,CASRHWTAANEKLFF,TGTGCCAGCCGTCATTGGACTGCAGCTAATGAAAAACTGTTTTTT
NA,TRBV5-1,NA,13,TRBJ2-1,CASSPIDKDEQFF,TGCGCCAGCAGCCCTATTGATAAGGATGAGCAGTTCTTC
few,TRBV5-1,TRBD2,13,TRBJ2-7,CASCLAGVDEQYF,TGCGCCAGCTGTCTAGCGGGAGTGGACGAGCAGTACTTC